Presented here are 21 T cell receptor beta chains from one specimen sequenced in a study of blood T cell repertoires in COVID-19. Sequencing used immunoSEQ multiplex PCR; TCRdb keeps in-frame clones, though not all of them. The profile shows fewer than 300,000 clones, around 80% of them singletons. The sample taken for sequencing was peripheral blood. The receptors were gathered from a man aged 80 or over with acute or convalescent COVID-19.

The CDR3 DNA is TGTGCCAGCAGTGAAAGGGGGTACAATTCACCCCTCCACTTT. Encoded protein: CASSERGYNSPLHF. The chain couples TRBV6-1 to TRBJ1-6; D perhaps matches TRBD1 (6 bases). The CDR3 consists of 14 residues. The V gene's germline CDR1 is MNHNS and CDR2 SASEGT. Trimming left V 2 bases short and J 7 bases short, with 9 bases between.

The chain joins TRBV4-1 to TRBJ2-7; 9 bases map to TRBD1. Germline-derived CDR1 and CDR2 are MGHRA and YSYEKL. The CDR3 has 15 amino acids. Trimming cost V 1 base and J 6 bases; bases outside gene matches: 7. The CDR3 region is CASSQAGTGLREQYF. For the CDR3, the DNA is TGCGCCAGCAGCCAAGCCGGGACAGGGCTGCGCGAGCAGTACTTC.

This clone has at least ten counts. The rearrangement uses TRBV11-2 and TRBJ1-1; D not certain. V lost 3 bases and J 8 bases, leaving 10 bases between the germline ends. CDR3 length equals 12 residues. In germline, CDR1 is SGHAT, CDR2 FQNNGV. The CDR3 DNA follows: TGTGCCAGCAGCTTCCAGACTGGAGAAGCTTTCTTT. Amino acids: CASSFQTGEAFF.

CDR3 region: CASSQDSSVGPQHF. Written as DNA, the CDR3 is TGTGCCAGCAGCCAAGATTCTTCGGTCGGGCCCCAGCATTTT. The chain is built from TRBV3-1 (or the pseudogene TRBV3-2) and TRBJ1-5; D remains unclear. The CDR3 has 14 residues. The germline V and J ends were trimmed by 0 bases and 9 bases, with 12 bases remaining between them. Germline V gene data show CDR1 as LGHDT and CDR2 as YNNKEL (reference sequence).

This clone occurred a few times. The CDR3 protein is CASSVLGQGHEQYF. CDR3 coding DNA: TGTGCCAGTTCGGTCCTCGGACAGGGCCACGAGCAGTACTTC. V usage is TRBV18 and J usage is TRBJ2-7; TRBD1 agrees at 8 bases. The germline CDR1 and CDR2 sequences are KGHSH and LQKENI. This CDR3 is built from 14 residues. Trimming cost V 9 bases and J 5 bases; bases outside gene matches: 12.

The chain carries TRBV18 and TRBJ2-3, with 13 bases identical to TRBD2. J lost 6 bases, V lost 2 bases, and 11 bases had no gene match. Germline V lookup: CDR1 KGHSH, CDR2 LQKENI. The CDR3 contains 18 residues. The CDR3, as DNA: TGTGCCAGCTCACCATTCGTGGGACTAGCGGGATTACCGGATACGCAGTATTTT. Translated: CASSPFVGLAGLPDTQYF.

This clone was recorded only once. The CDR3 is CASSLDGSSYEQYF. The CDR3 region has the DNA TGCGCCAGCAGCTTGGACGGGAGCTCCTACGAGCAGTACTTC. The J gene is TRBJ2-7, the V gene TRBV5-1; weak D call: TRBD2 (6 bases). The CDR3 has 14 residues. V gave up 0 bases and J gave up 0 bases, with 7 bases separating them. CDR1 SGHRS and CDR2 YFSETQ come from the germline V gene. Full variable domain (rest looked up from reference TRBV5-1 and TRBJ2-7): KAGVTQTPRYLIKTRGQQVTLSCSPISGHRSVSWYQQTPGQGLQFLFEYFSETQRNKGNFPGRFSGRQFSNSRSEMNVSTLELGDSALYLCASSLDGSSYEQYFGPGTRLTVT.

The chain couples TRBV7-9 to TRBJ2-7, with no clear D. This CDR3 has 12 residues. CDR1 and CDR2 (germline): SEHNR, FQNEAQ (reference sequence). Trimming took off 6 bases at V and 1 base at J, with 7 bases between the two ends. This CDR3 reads CASRSLSYEQYF. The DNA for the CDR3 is TGTGCCAGCAGATCCTTGTCCTACGAGCAGTACTTC.

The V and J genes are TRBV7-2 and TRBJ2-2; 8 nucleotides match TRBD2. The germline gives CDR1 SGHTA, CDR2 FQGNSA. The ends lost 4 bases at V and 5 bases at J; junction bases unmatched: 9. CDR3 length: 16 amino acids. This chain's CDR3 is CASSSASGGRTGELFF. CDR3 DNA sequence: TGTGCCAGCAGCTCGGCCAGCGGGGGAAGGACCGGGGAGCTGTTTTTT.

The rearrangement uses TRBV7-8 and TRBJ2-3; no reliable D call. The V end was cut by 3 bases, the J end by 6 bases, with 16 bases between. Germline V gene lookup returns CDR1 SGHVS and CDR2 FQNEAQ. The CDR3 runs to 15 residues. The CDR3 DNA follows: TGTGCCAGCAGCTTTTCTTCGCCAGTTGCCGATACGCAGTATTTT. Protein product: CASSFSSPVADTQYF.

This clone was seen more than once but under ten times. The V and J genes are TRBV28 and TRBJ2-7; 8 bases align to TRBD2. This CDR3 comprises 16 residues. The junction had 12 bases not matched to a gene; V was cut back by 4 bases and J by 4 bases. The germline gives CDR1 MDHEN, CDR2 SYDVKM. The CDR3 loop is CASSSPPRGVSYEQYF. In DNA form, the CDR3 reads TGTGCCAGCAGTTCACCCCCGCGGGGGGTGTCGTACGAGCAGTACTTC.

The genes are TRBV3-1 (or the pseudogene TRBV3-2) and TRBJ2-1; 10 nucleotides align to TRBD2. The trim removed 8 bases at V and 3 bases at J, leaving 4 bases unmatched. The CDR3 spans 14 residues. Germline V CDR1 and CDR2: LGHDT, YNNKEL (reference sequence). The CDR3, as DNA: TGTGCCAGCGGACTAGCGGTTAACTACAATGAGCAGTTCTTC. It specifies CASGLAVNYNEQFF.

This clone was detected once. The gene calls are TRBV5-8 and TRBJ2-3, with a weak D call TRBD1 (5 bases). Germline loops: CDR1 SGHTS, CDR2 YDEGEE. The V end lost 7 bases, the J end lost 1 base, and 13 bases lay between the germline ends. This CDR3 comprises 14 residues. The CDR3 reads CASPGWMGTDTQYF. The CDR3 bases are TGTGCCAGCCCAGGGTGGATGGGCACAGATACGCAGTATTTT.

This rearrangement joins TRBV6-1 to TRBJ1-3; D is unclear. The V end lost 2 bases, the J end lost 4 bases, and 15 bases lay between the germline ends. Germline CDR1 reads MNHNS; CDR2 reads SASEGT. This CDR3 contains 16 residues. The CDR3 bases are TGTGCCAGCAGTGAATTGAGAGGTCCGCGCGGAAACACCATATATTTT. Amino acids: CASSELRGPRGNTIYF.

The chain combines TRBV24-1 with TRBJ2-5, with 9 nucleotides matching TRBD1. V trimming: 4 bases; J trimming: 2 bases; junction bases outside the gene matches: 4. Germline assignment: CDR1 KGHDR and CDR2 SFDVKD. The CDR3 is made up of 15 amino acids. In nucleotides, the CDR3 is TGTGCCACCAGTGAACCGGGACAGGGTCAAGAGACCCAGTACTTC. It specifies CATSEPGQGQETQYF.

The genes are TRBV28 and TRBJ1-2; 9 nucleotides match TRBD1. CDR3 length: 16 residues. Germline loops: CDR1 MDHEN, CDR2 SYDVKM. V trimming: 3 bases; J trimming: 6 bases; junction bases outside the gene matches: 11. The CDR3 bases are TGTGCCAGCAGTTTGTCCGGGGGGGACAGGGACCATGGCTACACCTTC. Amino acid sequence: CASSLSGGDRDHGYTF.

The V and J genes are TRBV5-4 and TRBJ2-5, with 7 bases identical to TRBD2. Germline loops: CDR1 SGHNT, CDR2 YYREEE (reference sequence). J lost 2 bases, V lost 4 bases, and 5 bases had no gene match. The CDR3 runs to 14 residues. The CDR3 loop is CASSRGEGQETQYF. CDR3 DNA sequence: TGTGCCAGCAGCCGTGGGGAGGGGCAAGAGACCCAGTACTTC.

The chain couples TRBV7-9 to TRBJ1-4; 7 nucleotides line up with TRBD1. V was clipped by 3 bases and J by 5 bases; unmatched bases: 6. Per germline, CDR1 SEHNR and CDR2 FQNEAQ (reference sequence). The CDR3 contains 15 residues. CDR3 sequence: CASSLFGQVNEKLFF. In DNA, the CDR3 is TGTGCCAGCAGCTTGTTCGGACAGGTCAATGAAAAACTGTTTTTT.

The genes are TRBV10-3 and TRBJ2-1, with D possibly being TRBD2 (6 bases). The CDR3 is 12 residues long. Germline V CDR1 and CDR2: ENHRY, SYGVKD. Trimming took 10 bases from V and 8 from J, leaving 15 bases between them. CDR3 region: CATSGTHYEQFF. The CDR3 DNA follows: TGTGCCACTTCCGGGACTCACTATGAGCAGTTCTTC.

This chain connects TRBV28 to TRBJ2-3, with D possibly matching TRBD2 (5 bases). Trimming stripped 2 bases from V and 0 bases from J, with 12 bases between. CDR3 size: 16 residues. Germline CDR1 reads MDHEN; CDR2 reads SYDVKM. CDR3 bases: TGTGCCAGCAGTTTAGGGAGCCTGACAAGCACAGATACGCAGTATTTT. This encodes CASSLGSLTSTDTQYF.

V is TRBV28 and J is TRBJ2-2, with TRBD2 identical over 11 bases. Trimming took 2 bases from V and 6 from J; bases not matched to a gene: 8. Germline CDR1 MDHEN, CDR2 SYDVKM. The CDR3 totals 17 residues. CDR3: CASSLLAGGPGAGELFF. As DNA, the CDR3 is TGTGCCAGCAGTTTACTAGCGGGGGGCCCAGGGGCCGGGGAGCTGTTTTTT.